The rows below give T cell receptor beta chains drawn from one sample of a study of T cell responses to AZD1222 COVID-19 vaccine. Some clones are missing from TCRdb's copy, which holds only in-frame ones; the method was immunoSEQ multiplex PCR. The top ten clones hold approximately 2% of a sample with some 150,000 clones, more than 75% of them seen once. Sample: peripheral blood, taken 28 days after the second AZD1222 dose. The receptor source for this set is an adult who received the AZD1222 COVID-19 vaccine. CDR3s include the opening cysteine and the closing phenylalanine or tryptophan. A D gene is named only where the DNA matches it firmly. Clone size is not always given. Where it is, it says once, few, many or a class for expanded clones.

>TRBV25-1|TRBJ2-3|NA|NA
CASSEAGRTDTQYF
TGTGCCAGCAGTGAAGCAGGGAGGACAGATACGCAGTATTTT
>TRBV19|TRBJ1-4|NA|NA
CASSIDREKLFF
TGTGCCAGTAGTATAGATCGAGAAAAACTGTTTTTT
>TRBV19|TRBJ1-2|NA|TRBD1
CASSMGQGYGYTF
TGTGCCAGTAGTATGGGACAGGGTTATGGCTACACCTTC
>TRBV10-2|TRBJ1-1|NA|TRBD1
CASSVQGAKTEAFF
TGCGCCAGCAGTGTACAGGGGGCGAAAACTGAAGCTTTCTTT
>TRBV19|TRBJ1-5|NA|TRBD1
CASSIPLRQGGNQPQHF
TGTGCCAGTAGTATTCCCTTGAGACAGGGCGGCAATCAGCCCCAGCATTTT
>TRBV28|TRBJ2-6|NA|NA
CAASRSGANVLTF
TGTGCGGCCTCGAGGTCAGGGGCCAACGTCCTGACTTTC
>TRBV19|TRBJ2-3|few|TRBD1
CASSTRQGTQYF
TGTGCCAGTAGTACCCGACAGGGGACGCAGTATTTT
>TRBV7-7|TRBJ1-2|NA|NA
CASSSSVVPFYGYTF
TGTGCTAGCAGCTCCTCAGTCGTTCCCTTCTATGGCTACACCTTC
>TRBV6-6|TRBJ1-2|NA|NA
CASRPAGDAYGYTF
TGTGCCAGCAGGCCCGCAGGAGATGCCTATGGCTACACCTTC
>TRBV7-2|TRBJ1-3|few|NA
CASSPGGGRNTIYF
TGTGCCAGCAGCCCCGGAGGTGGCAGAAACACCATATATTTT
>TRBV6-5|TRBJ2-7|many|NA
CASSQKGEQYF
TGTGCCAGCAGTCAGAAAGGCGAGCAGTACTTC
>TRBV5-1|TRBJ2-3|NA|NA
CASSLTGTSTDTQYF
TGCGCCAGCAGCTTGACAGGGACGAGCACAGATACGCAGTATTTT
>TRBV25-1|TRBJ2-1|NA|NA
CASSESRGGAAEQFF
TGTGCCAGCAGTGAATCTCGCGGGGGCGCCGCTGAGCAGTTCTTC
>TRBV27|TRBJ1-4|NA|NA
CASSLSRAASNEKLFF
TGTGCCAGCAGTTTATCCCGGGCAGCGTCTAATGAAAAACTGTTTTTT
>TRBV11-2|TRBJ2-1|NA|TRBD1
CASSLGQGLNNEQFF
TGTGCCAGCAGCTTAGGACAGGGGCTAAACAATGAGCAGTTCTTC
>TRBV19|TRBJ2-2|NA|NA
CASSMWAQSGELFF
TGTGCCAGTAGTATGTGGGCACAGAGCGGGGAGCTGTTTTTT
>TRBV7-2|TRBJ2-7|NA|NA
CASSHRRAGSYEQYF
TGTGCCAGCAGCCACCGGAGGGCGGGGTCCTACGAGCAGTACTTC
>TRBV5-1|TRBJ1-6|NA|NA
CASTSSDSSYNSPLHF
TGCGCCAGCACCTCATCGGACAGCTCCTATAATTCACCCCTCCACTTT
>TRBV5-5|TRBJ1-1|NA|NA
CASTQSTGGAFF
TGTGCCAGCACCCAATCGACCGGGGGAGCTTTCTTT
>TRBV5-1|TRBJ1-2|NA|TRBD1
CASSLAGGDGYTF
TGCGCCAGCAGCTTGGCAGGGGGCGATGGCTACACCTTC
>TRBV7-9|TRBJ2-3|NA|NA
CASSRRGADTQYF
TGTGCCAGCAGCCGCAGGGGAGCAGATACGCAGTATTTT
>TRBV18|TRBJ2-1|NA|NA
CASSPLDTYNEQFF
TGTGCCAGCTCACCGTTGGACACCTACAATGAGCAGTTCTTC
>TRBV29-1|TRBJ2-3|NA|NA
CSVVSSYTQYF
TGCAGCGTTGTGTCTAGCTATACGCAGTATTTT
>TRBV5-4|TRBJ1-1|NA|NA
CASSLGGKGISDTEAFF
TGTGCCAGCAGCTTGGGGGGAAAGGGGATAAGCGACACTGAAGCTTTCTTT
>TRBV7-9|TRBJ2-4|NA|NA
CASSLEGSKNIQYF
TGTGCCAGCAGCTTAGAGGGCAGCAAAAACATTCAGTACTTC
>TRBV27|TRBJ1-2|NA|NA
CASSQDLLQGVNGYTF
TGTGCCAGCAGTCAAGATCTGCTACAGGGAGTTAATGGCTACACCTTC
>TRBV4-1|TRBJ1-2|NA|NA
CASSLGSYGYTF
TGCGCCAGCAGCCTCGGATCCTATGGCTACACCTTC
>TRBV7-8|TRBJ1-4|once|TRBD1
CASSTTGGYEKLFF
TGTGCCAGCAGCACGACAGGGGGCTATGAAAAACTGTTTTTT
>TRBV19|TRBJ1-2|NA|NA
CASTSRGSRDLKGYTF
TGTGCCAGTACCTCGAGGGGCAGTCGGGATCTAAAAGGCTACACCTTC
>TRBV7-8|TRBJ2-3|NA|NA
CASSLALIAQEDTQYF
TGTGCCAGCAGCTTAGCGCTTATAGCCCAGGAGGATACGCAGTATTTT
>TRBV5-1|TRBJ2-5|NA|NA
CASSFGRIGARREETQYF
TGCGCCAGCAGCTTTGGGAGAATTGGCGCCCGCCGGGAGGAGACCCAGTACTTC
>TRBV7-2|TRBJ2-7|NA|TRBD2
CASSRIISGGTFYEQYF
TGTGCCAGCAGCCGGATTATTAGCGGGGGGACCTTCTACGAGCAGTACTTC
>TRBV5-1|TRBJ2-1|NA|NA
CASSLRWSSYNEQFF
TGCGCCAGCAGCTTGAGATGGAGCTCCTACAATGAGCAGTTCTTC
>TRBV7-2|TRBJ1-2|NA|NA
CASSSFTGINVGGYTF
TGTGCCAGCAGCTCATTCACAGGGATAAATGTGGGTGGCTACACCTTC
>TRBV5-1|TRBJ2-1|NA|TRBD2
CASGGEALSYNEQFF
TGCGCCAGCGGGGGGGAGGCGCTGTCCTACAATGAGCAGTTCTTC
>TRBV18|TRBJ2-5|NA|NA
CASSKSDGATQYF
TGTGCCAGCTCGAAATCCGACGGCGCGACCCAGTACTTC
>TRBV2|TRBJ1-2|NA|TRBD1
CASRTGGAVRYGYTF
TGTGCCAGCAGGACAGGGGGCGCGGTCCGCTATGGCTACACCTTC
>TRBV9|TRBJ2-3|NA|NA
CASSAFGYGSVSDTQYF
TGTGCCAGCAGCGCATTTGGGTACGGGAGTGTGTCCGATACGCAGTATTTT
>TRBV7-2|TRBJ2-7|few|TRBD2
CASSVSGSRNEQYF
TGTGCCAGCAGCGTTAGCGGGAGTCGGAACGAGCAGTACTTC
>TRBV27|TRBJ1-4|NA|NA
CASSLFSPTNEKLFF
TGTGCCAGCAGTTTATTCAGTCCAACTAATGAAAAACTGTTTTTT
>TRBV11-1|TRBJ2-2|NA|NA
CASSLEYTANTGELFF
TGTGCCAGCAGCTTAGAATACACTGCGAACACCGGGGAGCTGTTTTTT
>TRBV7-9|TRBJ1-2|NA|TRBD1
CASRLDRVGGYTF
TGTGCCAGCAGGCTCGACAGGGTCGGCGGCTACACCTTC
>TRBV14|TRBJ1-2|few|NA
CASSQSQIYGYTF
TGTGCCAGCAGCCAAAGCCAGATCTATGGCTACACCTTC
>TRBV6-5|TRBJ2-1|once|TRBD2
CASSYSSSGKVDEQFF
TGTGCCAGCAGTTACTCGTCTAGCGGGAAGGTCGATGAGCAGTTCTTC
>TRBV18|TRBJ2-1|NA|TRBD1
CASSPRTGQGDIDEQFF
TGTGCCAGCTCACCTAGGACGGGACAGGGGGATATAGATGAGCAGTTCTTC
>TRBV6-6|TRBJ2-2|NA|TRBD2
CASSPRTSGSLNTGELFF
TGTGCCAGCAGTCCCCGGACTAGCGGGAGTTTGAACACCGGGGAGCTGTTTTTT
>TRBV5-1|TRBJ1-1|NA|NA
CASSLGGLGDGSTEAFF
TGCGCCAGCAGCTTGGGCGGGTTGGGGGATGGGAGCACTGAAGCTTTCTTT
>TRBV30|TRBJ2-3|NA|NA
CAWSVLTFGGTQYF
TGTGCCTGGAGTGTACTAACGTTTGGTGGTACGCAGTATTTT
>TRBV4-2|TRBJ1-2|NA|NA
CASRYTGDYGYTF
TGTGCCAGCAGATACACAGGTGACTATGGCTACACCTTC
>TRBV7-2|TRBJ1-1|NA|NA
CASSLWGPNTEAFF
TGTGCCAGCAGCTTATGGGGGCCGAACACTGAAGCTTTCTTT